Sequencing of this T cell receptor (beta chain) was carried out in a study of OX40 agonist ivuxolimab in advanced cancers. Turning to the study itself: Across the patients, intravenous ivuxolimab was delivered every 2 weeks at 0.01 to 10 mg/kg. Three patients got partial responses; one had hepatocellular carcinoma and two had cutaneous melanoma. Of mixed ages from about 20 to 80 and averaging about 65 years, the group was just under 85% male.

Only one count was recorded for this clone. The CDR3 extends over 16 amino acids. V gave up 5 bases and J gave up 3 bases; unmatched junction bases: 9. Germline V gene lookup returns CDR1 MNHEY and CDR2 SMNVEV (reference sequence). The table came from immunoSEQ multiplex PCR; TCRdb's copy has only in-frame clones and leaves some out. This sample has 75,000 to 95,000 clones, with approximately 83% found just once. The sequence came from an adult with an advanced solid tumor such as melanoma, head and neck, liver or kidney cancer. The sequencing used CD4+ or CD8+ T cells sorted from blood, collected in a trial of the OX40 agonist ivuxolimab. This sequence joins TRBV27 and TRBJ1-1; TRBD1 agrees at 10 bases. Here the CDR3 reads CASSRIAGTGDTEAFF. The CDR3 DNA reads TGTGCCAGCAGTCGCATTGCCGGGACAGGGGACACTGAAGCTTTCTTT.